This T cell receptor beta chain was captured by sequencing in a study of T cell responses to AZD1222 COVID-19 vaccine. Overall study results and limits: It was only after the peak T cell response that any repertoires were sampled.

Regarding this clone: Its target is not known.

Data came from immunoSEQ multiplex PCR; TCRdb stores just in-frame clones and leaves some out. The sample yields about 120,000 clones, about 85% seen once. V shed 0 bases and J shed 0 bases, with 12 bases lying between them. In germline, CDR1 is SGDLS, CDR2 YYNGEE. The CDR3 extends over 16 amino acids. The study pooled second doses at about 4 or about 12 weeks. Sequences were derived from peripheral blood, sampled 28 days after the second AZD1222 dose. The clonotype comes from an adult who received the AZD1222 COVID-19 vaccine. The chain employs TRBV9 and TRBJ1-1; D remains ambiguous. The CDR3 here is CASSVAPRMMNTEAFF. The CDR3 DNA is TGTGCCAGCAGCGTAGCTCCACGGATGATGAACACTGAAGCTTTCTTT.